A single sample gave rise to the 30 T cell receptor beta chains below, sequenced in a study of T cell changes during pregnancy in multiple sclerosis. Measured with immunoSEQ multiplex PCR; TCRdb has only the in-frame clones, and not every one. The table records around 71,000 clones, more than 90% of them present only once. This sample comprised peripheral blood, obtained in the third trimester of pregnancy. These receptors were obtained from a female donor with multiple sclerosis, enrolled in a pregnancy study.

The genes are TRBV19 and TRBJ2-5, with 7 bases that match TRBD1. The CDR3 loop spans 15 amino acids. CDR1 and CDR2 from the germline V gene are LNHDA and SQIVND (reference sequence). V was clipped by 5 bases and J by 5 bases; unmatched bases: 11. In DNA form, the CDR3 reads TGTGCCAGTAGTTCGACAGGGTCAGGATTCGAGACCCAGTACTTC. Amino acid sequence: CASSSTGSGFETQYF.

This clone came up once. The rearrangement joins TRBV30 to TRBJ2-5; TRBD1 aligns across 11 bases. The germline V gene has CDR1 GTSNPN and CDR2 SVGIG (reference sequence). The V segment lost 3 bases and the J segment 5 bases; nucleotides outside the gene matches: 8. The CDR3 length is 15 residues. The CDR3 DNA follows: TGTGCCTGGAGGGACAGGGGGCGAAGAGGGGAGACCCAGTACTTC. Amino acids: CAWRDRGRRGETQYF.

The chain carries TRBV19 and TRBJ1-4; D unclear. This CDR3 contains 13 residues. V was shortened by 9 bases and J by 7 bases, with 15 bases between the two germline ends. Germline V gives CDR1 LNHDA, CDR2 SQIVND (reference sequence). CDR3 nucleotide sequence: TGTGCCAGAAGAGGGCTGAAAGGTGAAAAACTGTTTTTT. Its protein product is CARRGLKGEKLFF.

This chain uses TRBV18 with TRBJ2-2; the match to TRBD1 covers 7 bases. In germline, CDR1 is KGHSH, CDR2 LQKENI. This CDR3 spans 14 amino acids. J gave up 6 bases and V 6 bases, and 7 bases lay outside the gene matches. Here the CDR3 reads CASSATGPPGELFF. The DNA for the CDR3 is TGTGCCAGCTCCGCGACAGGGCCGCCCGGGGAGCTGTTTTTT.

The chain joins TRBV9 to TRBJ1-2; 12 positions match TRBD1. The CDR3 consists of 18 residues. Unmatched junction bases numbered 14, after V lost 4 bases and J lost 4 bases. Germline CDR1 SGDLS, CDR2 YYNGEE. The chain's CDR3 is CASSSKDGTGGLVYGYTF. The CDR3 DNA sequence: TGTGCCAGCAGCTCGAAAGACGGGACAGGGGGCTTGGTCTATGGCTACACCTTC.

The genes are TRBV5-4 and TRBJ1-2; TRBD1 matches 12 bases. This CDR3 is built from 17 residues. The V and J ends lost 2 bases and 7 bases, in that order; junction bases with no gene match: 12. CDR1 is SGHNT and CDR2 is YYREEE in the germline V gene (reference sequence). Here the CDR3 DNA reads TGTGCCAGCAGCTTTGGGACTACGGGACAGGGGGCGCGTGGCTACACCTTC. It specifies CASSFGTTGQGARGYTF.

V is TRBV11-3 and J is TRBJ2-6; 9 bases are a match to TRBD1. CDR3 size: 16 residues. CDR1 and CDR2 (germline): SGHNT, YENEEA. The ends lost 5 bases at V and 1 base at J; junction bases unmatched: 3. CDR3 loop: CASSAGTGSGANVLTF. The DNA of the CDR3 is TGTGCCAGCAGCGCCGGGACAGGGTCTGGGGCCAACGTCCTGACTTTC.

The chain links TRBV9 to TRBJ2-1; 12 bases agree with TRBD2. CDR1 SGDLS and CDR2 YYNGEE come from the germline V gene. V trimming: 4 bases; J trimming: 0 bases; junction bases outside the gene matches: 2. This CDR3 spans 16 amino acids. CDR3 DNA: TGTGCCAGCAGCTCTAGCGGGAGGGCCTCCTACAATGAGCAGTTCTTC. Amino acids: CASSSSGRASYNEQFF.

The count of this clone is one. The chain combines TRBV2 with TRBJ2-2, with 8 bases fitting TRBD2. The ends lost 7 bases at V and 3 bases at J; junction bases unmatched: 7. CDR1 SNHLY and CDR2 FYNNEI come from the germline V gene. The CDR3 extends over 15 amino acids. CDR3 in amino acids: CASKGSGGYTGELFF. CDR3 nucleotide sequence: TGTGCCAGCAAAGGAAGCGGGGGTTACACCGGGGAGCTGTTTTTT.

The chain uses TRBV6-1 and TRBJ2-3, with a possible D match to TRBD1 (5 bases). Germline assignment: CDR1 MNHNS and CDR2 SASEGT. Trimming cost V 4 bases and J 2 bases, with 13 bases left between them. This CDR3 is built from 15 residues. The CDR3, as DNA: TGTGCCAGCAGTGGGCGGCAGGGCAACACAGATACGCAGTATTTT. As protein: CASSGRQGNTDTQYF.

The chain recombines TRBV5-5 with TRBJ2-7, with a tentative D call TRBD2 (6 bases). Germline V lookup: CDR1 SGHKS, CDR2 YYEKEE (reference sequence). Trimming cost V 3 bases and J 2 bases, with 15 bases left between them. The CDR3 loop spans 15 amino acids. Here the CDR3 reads CASSSGRGSTYEQYF. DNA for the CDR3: TGTGCCAGCAGCTCCGGACGGGGGAGCACCTACGAGCAGTACTTC.

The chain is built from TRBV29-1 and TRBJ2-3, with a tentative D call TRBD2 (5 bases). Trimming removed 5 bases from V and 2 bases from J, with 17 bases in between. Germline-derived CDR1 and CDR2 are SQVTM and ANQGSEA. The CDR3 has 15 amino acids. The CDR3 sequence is CSVCLWEPNTDTQYF. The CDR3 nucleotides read TGCAGCGTTTGTTTATGGGAGCCGAACACAGATACGCAGTATTTT.

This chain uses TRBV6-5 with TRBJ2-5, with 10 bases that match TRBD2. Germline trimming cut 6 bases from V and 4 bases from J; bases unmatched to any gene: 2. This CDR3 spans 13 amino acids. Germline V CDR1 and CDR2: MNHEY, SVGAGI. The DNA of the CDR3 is TGTGCCAGCAGACGACTAGCGGGAGAGACCCAGTACTTC. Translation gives CASRRLAGETQYF.

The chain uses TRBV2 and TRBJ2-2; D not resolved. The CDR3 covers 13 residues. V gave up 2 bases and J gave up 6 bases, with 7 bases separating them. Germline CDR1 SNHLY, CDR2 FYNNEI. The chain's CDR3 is CASSEQASGELFF. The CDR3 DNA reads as TGTGCCAGCAGTGAACAGGCCTCCGGGGAGCTGTTTTTT. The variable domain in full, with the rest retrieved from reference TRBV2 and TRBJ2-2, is EPEVTQTPSHQVTQMGQEVILRCVPISNHLYFYWYRQILGQKVEFLVSFYNNEISEKSEIFDDQFSVERPDGSNFTLKIRSTKLEDSAMYFCASSEQASGELFFGEGSRLTVL.

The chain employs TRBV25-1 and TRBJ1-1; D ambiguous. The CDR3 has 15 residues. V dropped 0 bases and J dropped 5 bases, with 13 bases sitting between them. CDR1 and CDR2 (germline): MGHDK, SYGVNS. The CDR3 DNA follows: TGTGCCAGCAGTGAATATCCCGCAGGCGGGACTGAAGCTTTCTTT. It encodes CASSEYPAGGTEAFF.

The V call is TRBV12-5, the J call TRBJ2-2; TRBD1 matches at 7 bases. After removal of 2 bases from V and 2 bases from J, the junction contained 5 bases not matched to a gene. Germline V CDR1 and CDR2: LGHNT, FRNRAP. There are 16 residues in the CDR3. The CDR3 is CASGLLGQDNTGELFF. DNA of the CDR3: TGTGCTAGTGGTTTGTTAGGACAGGACAACACCGGGGAGCTGTTTTTT.

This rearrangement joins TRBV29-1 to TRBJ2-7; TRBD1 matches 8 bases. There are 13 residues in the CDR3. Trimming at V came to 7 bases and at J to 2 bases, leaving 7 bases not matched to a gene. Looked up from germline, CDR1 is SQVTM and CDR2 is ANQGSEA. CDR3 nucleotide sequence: TGCAGCGGAAGCCAGGGGGCTCCCTACGAGCAGTACTTC. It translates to CSGSQGAPYEQYF.

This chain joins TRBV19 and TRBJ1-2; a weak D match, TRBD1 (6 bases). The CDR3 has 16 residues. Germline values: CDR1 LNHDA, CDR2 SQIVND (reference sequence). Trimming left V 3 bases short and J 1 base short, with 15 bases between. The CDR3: CASSIGKGQINYGYTF. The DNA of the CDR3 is TGTGCCAGTAGTATTGGCAAGGGACAAATTAACTATGGCTACACCTTC. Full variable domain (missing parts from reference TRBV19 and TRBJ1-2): DGGITQSPKYLFRKEGQNVTLSCEQNLNHDAMYWYRQDPGQGLRLIYYSQIVNDFQKGDIAEGYSVSREKKESFPLTVTSAQKNPTAFYLCASSIGKGQINYGYTFGSGTRLTVV.

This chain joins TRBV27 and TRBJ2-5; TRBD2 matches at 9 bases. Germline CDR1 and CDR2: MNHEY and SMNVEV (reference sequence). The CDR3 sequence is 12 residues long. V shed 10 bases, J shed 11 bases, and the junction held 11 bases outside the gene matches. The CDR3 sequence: CATRPAGGWQYF. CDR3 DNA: TGTGCCACCCGGCCGGCGGGAGGGTGGCAGTACTTC.

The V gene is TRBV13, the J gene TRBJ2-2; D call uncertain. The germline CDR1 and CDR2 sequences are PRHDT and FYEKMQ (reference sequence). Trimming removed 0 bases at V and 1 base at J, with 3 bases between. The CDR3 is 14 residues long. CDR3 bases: TGTGCCAGCAGCTTAGGCTGGAACACCGGGGAGCTGTTTTTT. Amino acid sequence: CASSLGWNTGELFF.

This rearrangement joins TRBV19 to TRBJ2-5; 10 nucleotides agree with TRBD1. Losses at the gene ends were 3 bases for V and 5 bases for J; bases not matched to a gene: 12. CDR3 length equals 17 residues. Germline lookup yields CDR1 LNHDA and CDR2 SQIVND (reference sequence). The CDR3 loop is CASSIMERDRGKETQYF. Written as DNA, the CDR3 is TGTGCCAGTAGTATTATGGAACGGGACAGGGGCAAGGAGACCCAGTACTTC.

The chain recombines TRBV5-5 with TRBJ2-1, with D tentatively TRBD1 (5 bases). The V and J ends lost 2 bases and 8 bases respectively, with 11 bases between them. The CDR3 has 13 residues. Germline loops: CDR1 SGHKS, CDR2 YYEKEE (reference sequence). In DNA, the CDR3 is TGTGCCAGCAGCTTCCCACCACAGGATGAGCAGTTCTTC. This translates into CASSFPPQDEQFF.

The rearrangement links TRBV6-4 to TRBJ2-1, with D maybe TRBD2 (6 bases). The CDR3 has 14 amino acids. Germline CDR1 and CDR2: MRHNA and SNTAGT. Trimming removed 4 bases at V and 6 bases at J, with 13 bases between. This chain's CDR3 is CASSGKLASNEQFF. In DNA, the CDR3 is TGTGCCAGCAGTGGAAAACTAGCTTCCAATGAGCAGTTCTTC.

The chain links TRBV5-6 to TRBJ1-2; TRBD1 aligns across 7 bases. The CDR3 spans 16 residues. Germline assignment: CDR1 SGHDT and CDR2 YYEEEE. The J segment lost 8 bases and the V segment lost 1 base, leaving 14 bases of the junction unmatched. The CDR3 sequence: CASSLSRDSRFEGYTF. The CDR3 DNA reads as TGTGCCAGCAGCTTGTCCCGGGACAGCCGCTTCGAAGGCTACACCTTC.

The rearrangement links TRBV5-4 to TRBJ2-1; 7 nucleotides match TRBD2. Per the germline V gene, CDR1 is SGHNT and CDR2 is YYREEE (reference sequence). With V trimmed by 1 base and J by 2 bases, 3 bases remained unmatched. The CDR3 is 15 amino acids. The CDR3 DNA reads TGTGCCAGCAGCTTGTTCCTAGCGGCCTACAATGAGCAGTTCTTC. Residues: CASSLFLAAYNEQFF.

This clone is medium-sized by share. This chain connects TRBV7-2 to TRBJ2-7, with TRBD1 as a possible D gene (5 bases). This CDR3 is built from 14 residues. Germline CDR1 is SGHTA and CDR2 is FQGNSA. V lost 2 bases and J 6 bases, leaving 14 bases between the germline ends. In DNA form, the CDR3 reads TGTGCCAGCAGCTTATCCATACAGGTTAGCGAGCAGTACTTC. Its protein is CASSLSIQVSEQYF.

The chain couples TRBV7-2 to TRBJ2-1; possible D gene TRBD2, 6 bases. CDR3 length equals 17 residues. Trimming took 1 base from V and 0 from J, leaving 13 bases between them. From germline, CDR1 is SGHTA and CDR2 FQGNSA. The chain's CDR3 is CASSLEDSGSSYNEQFF. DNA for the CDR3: TGTGCCAGCAGCTTAGAGGATAGCGGTAGCTCCTACAATGAGCAGTTCTTC.

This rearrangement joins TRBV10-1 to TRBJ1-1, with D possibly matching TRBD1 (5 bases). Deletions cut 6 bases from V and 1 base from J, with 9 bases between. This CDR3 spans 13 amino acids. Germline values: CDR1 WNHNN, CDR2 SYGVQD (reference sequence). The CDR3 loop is CASRDNANTEAFF. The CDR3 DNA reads TGCGCCAGCAGGGACAACGCGAACACTGAAGCTTTCTTT.

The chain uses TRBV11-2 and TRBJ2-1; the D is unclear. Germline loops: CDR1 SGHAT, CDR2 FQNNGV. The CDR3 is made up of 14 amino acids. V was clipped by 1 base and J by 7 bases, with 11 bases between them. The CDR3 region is CASSLAAPGNEQFF. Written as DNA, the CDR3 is TGTGCCAGCAGCTTAGCGGCCCCGGGTAATGAGCAGTTCTTC.

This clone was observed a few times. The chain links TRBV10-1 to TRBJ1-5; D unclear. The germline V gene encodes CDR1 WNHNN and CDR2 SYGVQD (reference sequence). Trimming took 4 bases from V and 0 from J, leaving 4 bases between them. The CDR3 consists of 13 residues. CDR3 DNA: TGCGCCAGCAGTGCACATAGCAATCAGCCCCAGCATTTT. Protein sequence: CASSAHSNQPQHF.